This section outlines one T cell receptor (beta chain) sequence together with its context. TCRdb reprocessed the RT-PCR reads with MiXCR, giving one entry per CDR3 protein. The sample lists about 680,000 distinct CDR3 sequences, 11% to 15% occurring once. The V and J ends lost 3 bases and 2 bases respectively, with 10 bases between them. This CDR3 is built from 14 residues. Germline V gene sequence: CDR1 ENHRY, CDR2 SYGVKD. The specimen was memory CD4+ T cells from blood. The source of this sequence is a female donor in good health, serving as a healthy control. V is TRBV10-3 and J is TRBJ1-1; tentatively, D is TRBD1 (6 bases). The CDR3, as DNA: TGTGCCATCAGTGATGGGACACGAAACACTGAAGCTTTCTTT. It codes for CAISDGTRNTEAFF.